This T cell receptor (beta chain) stems from a study of blood T cell repertoires in COVID-19. Study context: Both acute and convalescent COVID-19 samples were obtained from the United States, Italy and Spain. From T cells, B-cell-depleted T cells, or PBMCs came the material, which was cDNA or gDNA.

As handled by the study authors: By means of reference gene primer amplification, nucleated cell counts were estimated. The protocol was immunoSEQ multiplex PCR, while the TCRdb copy is restricted to in-frame clones and leaves out a portion. V and J calls and clone size are copied from that table; D and trimming were computed from the DNA. The sample carries 330,000 or so clones, about 92% recorded once. Enrolled during active infection, Seattle patients were then followed longitudinally. V was shortened by 4 bases and J by 4 bases, with 14 bases between the two germline ends. Germline V lookup: CDR1 SGHKS, CDR2 YYEKEE (reference sequence). The CDR3 contains 14 residues.

Input material: peripheral blood. This chain connects TRBV5-5 to TRBJ1-1; maybe TRBD1 (5 bases). The TCR originated in a woman aged 55-69 years with COVID-19, enrolled during active disease. Here the CDR3 reads CASSVQEWGTEAFF. For the CDR3, the DNA is TGTGCCAGCAGCGTACAGGAGTGGGGCACTGAAGCTTTCTTT. The entire variable domain, with the rest obtained from reference TRBV5-5 and TRBJ1-1, is as follows: DAGVTQSPTHLIKTRGQQVTLRCSPISGHKSVSWYQQVLGQGPQFIFQYYEKEERGRGNFPDRFSARQFPNYSSELNVNALLLGDSALYLCASSVQEWGTEAFFGQGTRLTVV.